The rows below give T cell receptor beta chains drawn from one sample of a study of blood T cell repertoires in COVID-19. Here immunoSEQ multiplex PCR was the method, and the copy in TCRdb shows in-frame clones only, minus some. Of some 300,000 clones in the sample, around 86% were seen once. Input material: peripheral blood. The receptors derive from a man between 65 and 80 years old with acute or convalescent COVID-19. Each CDR3 is given with its conserved first and last residue. The D gene is left open where the match is weak. The size entry is marked missing in some rows and otherwise reads once, few, many or a size class.

14,.,.,TRBJ2-3,TRBV29-1,TGCAGCGTTGTTGGGGCGGACAGCACAGATACGCAGTATTTT,CSVVGADSTDTQYF
15,once,TRBD1,TRBJ1-2,TRBV4-3,TGCGCCAGCAGCCTTGGACAGGGGTCTAACTATGGCTACACCTTC,CASSLGQGSNYGYTF
15,.,TRBD1,TRBJ2-3,TRBV5-5,TGTGCCAGCAGCTTGGAACCCGGGACAGGATTTACGCAGTATTTT,CASSLEPGTGFTQYF
15,.,TRBD1,TRBJ2-5,TRBV7-7,TGTGCCAGCAGCTTGGGACAGGGGGGTGGGCAGACCCAGTACTTC,CASSLGQGGGQTQYF
15,.,.,TRBJ2-2,TRBV12-5,TGTGCTAGTGGTTTGGAGACAGTGGGCACCGGGGAGCTGTTTTTT,CASGLETVGTGELFF
19,once,TRBD2,TRBJ2-7,TRBV4-2,TGTGCCAGCAGCCAAGTACAGGGAGATCCGGGACTAGGCGGTTACGAGCAGTACTTC,CASSQVQGDPGLGGYEQYF
15,.,.,TRBJ1-1,TRBV7-9,TGTGCCAGCAGCCCCCAGGGCGCGCAGAACACTGAAGCTTTCTTT,CASSPQGAQNTEAFF
13,once,TRBD1,TRBJ2-7,TRBV11-2,TGTGCCAGCAGCTTAGCCCTCGGGACAGCCTGCTTTTTC,CASSLALGTACFF
13,.,.,TRBJ2-3,TRBV30,TGTGCCTGGAGGCCGGGTAGCACAGATACGCAGTATTTT,CAWRPGSTDTQYF
15,.,.,TRBJ1-2,TRBV27,TGTGCCAGCAGTCCTAAAGTCGTATCCAACTATGGCTACACCTTC,CASSPKVVSNYGYTF
14,.,.,TRBJ2-1,TRBV27,TGTGCCAGCAGAAGGGGTCTCCACTTCAATGAGCAGTTCTTC,CASRRGLHFNEQFF
14,.,TRBD1,TRBJ1-3,TRBV5-6,TGTGCCAGCAGTCCGGACAGGGGCCGAGGCACCATATATTTT,CASSPDRGRGTIYF
13,once,.,TRBJ2-1,TRBV6-2/TRBV6-3,TGTGCCAGCAGTTACGATGCGGGGTTTTCCCTGTTCTTC,CASSYDAGFSLFF
14,.,.,TRBJ1-2,TRBV4-3,TGCGCCAGCAGCCAAGGGGCAGGGCGGGGTGGCTACACCTTC,CASSQGAGRGGYTF
16,.,TRBD2,TRBJ2-1,TRBV14,TGTGCCAGCAGCATCTCCGGGACTAGCTCCTACAATGAGCAGTTCTTC,CASSISGTSSYNEQFF
15,few,TRBD2,TRBJ2-3,TRBV19,TGTGCCAGTAGTGCCCTAGCGGGGCTCACAGATACGCAGTATTTT,CASSALAGLTDTQYF
14,.,TRBD1,TRBJ1-2,TRBV25-1,TGTGCCAGCAGTGAATTGACAGGGCCCTATGGCTACACCTTC,CASSELTGPYGYTF
16,.,TRBD1,TRBJ2-2,TRBV6-2/TRBV6-3,TGTGCCAGCAGTTACGTCCCGGGACAGCCTACCGGGGAGCTGTTTTTT,CASSYVPGQPTGELFF
13,.,.,TRBJ1-1,TRBV20-1,TGCAGTGCTAGTGCGTTTTTCAGTGTTGAAGCTTTCTTT,CSASAFFSVEAFF
15,.,TRBD2,TRBJ2-2,TRBV11-2,TGTGCCAGCAGCCCCCCTAGCGGGGACCCCGGGGAGCTGTTTTTT,CASSPPSGDPGELFF
14,once,.,TRBJ1-5,TRBV28,TGTGCCAGCAGTCCCCAAAGTCAATCAGGCCCCCAGCATTTT,CASSPQSQSGPQHF
11,.,TRBD1,TRBJ2-5,TRBV29-1,TGCAGCGTGGGACAGAGGGAGACCCAGTACTTC,CSVGQRETQYF
11,.,.,TRBJ2-1,TRBV11-3,TGTGCCAGCAGCCTTTCGAATGAGCAGTTCTTC,CASSLSNEQFF
13,.,.,TRBJ2-4,TRBV7-9,TGTGCCAGCAGCTTAGCCAGGGTGGACATTCAGTACTTC,CASSLARVDIQYF
13,.,TRBD1,TRBJ1-1,TRBV6-5,TGTGCCAGCCAGCCAGGGGGCAGTACTGAAGCTTTCTTT,CASQPGGSTEAFF
13,.,TRBD1,TRBJ2-7,TRBV9,TGTGCCAGCAGCAGACAGGGGGTCTACGAGCAGTACTTC,CASSRQGVYEQYF
16,.,TRBD1,TRBJ1-1,TRBV7-9,TGTGCCAGCAGCCCTAGGGGCCAGGGGGTGAACACTGAAGCTTTCTTT,CASSPRGQGVNTEAFF
13,few,.,TRBJ1-1,TRBV6-5,TGTGCCAGCAGTCCGGGGGGGGAGCGTCAAGCTTTCTTT,CASSPGGERQAFF
13,.,.,TRBJ2-1,TRBV6-5,TGTGCCAGCAGTTACGATTTTACCCGGGAGCAGTTCTTC,CASSYDFTREQFF
14,.,TRBD1,TRBJ1-6,TRBV2,TGTGCCAGCTACAGGGGGCAGGTTAATTCACCCCTCCACTTT,CASYRGQVNSPLHF
15,.,.,TRBJ2-7,TRBV6-2/TRBV6-3,TGTGCCAGCAGTTATTTCCGGGGTGGAGAGTACGAGCAGTACTTC,CASSYFRGGEYEQYF
15,.,.,TRBJ2-5,TRBV4-2,TGTGCCAGCAGCCCCAGGGGGGCTAGACAAGAGACCCAGTACTTC,CASSPRGARQETQYF
13,many,.,TRBJ1-2,TRBV7-8,TGTGCCAGCAGCTTCGACAGGAACTATGGCTACACCTTC,CASSFDRNYGYTF
16,few,TRBD1,TRBJ1-6,TRBV5-1,TGCGCCAGCAGCGTGGACAGGGTACCCCAGGGATCACCCCTCCACTTT,CASSVDRVPQGSPLHF
12,.,.,TRBJ2-1,TRBV11-2,TGTGCCAGCAGCTTAGCCAGGGATGAGCAGTTCTTC,CASSLARDEQFF
15,.,TRBD1,TRBJ2-7,TRBV9,TGTGCCAGCAGCGTAGGCGGACAGGGGCCCTACGAGCAGTACTTC,CASSVGGQGPYEQYF
13,once,.,TRBJ1-6,TRBV30,TGTGCCTGGAACGGGGGGCACAATTCACCCCTCCACTTT,CAWNGGHNSPLHF
14,few,.,TRBJ1-6,TRBV6-2/TRBV6-3,TGTGCCAGCAGTGATGGGCCGTATAATTCACCCCTCCACTTT,CASSDGPYNSPLHF
14,.,TRBD2,TRBJ2-1,TRBV3-1/TRBV3-2,TGTGCCAGCAGCCCCGGGACTAGTGTCAATGAGCAGTTCTTC,CASSPGTSVNEQFF
18,once,TRBD2,TRBJ2-3,TRBV4-2,TGTGCCAGCAGCCAAGATAGGACTAGCGGGAGTAGGCCAGATACGCAGTATTTT,CASSQDRTSGSRPDTQYF
12,.,.,TRBJ2-1,TRBV28,TGTGCCAGCAGTCTTTTAGGGGGGGAACAGTTCTTC,CASSLLGGEQFF
15,.,.,TRBJ1-1,TRBV6-1,TGTGCCAGCAGTGAAGCGGGGGCTTTGGGCACTGAAGCTTTCTTT,CASSEAGALGTEAFF
18,.,TRBD2,TRBJ2-1,TRBV5-1,TGCGCCAGCAGCTTGAGGCCCTTCGGGGGGGGCTTCTACAATGAGCAGTTCTTC,CASSLRPFGGGFYNEQFF
15,.,TRBD1,TRBJ1-6,TRBV3-1/TRBV3-2,TGTGCCAGCAGCCCAGATAGACAGGGGAATTCACCCCTCCACTTT,CASSPDRQGNSPLHF
13,few,TRBD1,TRBJ1-4,TRBV4-3,TGCGCCAGTACCGACAGGGTGGGTGAAAAACTGTTTTTT,CASTDRVGEKLFF
18,.,.,TRBJ1-3,TRBV28,TGTGCCAGCACAGCCATGGCAGGGGACCCACGGGCTGGAAACACCATATATTTT,CASTAMAGDPRAGNTIYF
14,few,.,TRBJ2-2,TRBV7-9,TGTGCCGCGAACAGGGATCTCAACACCGGGGAGCTGTTTTTT,CAANRDLNTGELFF
17,.,.,TRBJ1-2,TRBV7-2,TGTGCCAGCAGCTTAAGTCGGGGGGCCGACTTTAACTATGGCTACACCTTC,CASSLSRGADFNYGYTF
14,few,TRBD2,TRBJ2-1,TRBV28,TGTGCCAGCAGTCCCGGGGGGAAATACAATGAGCAGTTCTTC,CASSPGGKYNEQFF
14,.,TRBD1,TRBJ2-7,TRBV5-6,TGTGCCAGCAGCGTGGGACAGGGAACCTACGAGCAGTACTTC,CASSVGQGTYEQYF
15,few,TRBD1,TRBJ1-4,TRBV25-1,TGTGCCAGCAGGGGACAGGGAGGTACTAATGAAAAACTGTTTTTT,CASRGQGGTNEKLFF
14,.,.,TRBJ1-6,TRBV28,TGTGCCAGCAGTTCGGGGGGCGCCGCCGCACCCCTCCACTTT,CASSSGGAAAPLHF
13,.,TRBD1,TRBJ1-2,TRBV28,TGTGCCAGTGCCGGGACAGCGTTCTATGGCTACACCTTC,CASAGTAFYGYTF
14,.,.,TRBJ2-7,TRBV6-5,TGTGCCAGCAGCCGGTATCAGGGGCGCCACGAGCAGTACTTC,CASSRYQGRHEQYF
15,.,TRBD1,TRBJ2-2,TRBV7-2,TGTGCCAGCAGCCTCTGGACAGGGGGGGGCGGGGAGCTGTTTTTT,CASSLWTGGGGELFF
14,.,.,TRBJ2-1,TRBV9,TGTGCCAGCAGCGTAGGTAGTAGGGGGGGAGAGCAGTTCTTC,CASSVGSRGGEQFF
12,.,.,TRBJ1-6,TRBV18,TGTGCCAGCTCCCAATATAATTCACCCCTCCACTTT,CASSQYNSPLHF
18,.,TRBD1,TRBJ1-2,TRBV5-6,TGTGCCAGCAGCTTGGGTGAGACAGGGGGCGGCAGGGACTATGGCTACACCTTC,CASSLGETGGGRDYGYTF
14,.,.,TRBJ1-5,TRBV2,TGTGCCAGCAAGGGGGGGCCAAGCAATCAGCCCCAGCATTTT,CASKGGPSNQPQHF
16,.,.,TRBJ1-1,TRBV6-2/TRBV6-3,TGTGCCAGCAGCTTCCCATTGGGGGCGTACGACACTGAAGCTTTCTTT,CASSFPLGAYDTEAFF